This T cell receptor beta chain emerged from a study of cytomegalovirus exposure and HLA in healthy donors. This CDR3 comprises 16 residues. The V segment lost 5 bases and the J segment 7 bases; nucleotides outside the gene matches: 13. Looked up from germline, CDR1 is SGDLS and CDR2 is YYNGEE. The primer mix had 60 Vbeta and 13 Jbeta primers. Generated by immunoSEQ multiplex PCR, the TCRdb table keeps only in-frame clones and is missing some. The data contain about 130,000 clones, around 72% of them singletons. The source is a woman aged 18 to 35 in good health and CMV-seronegative. This chain joins TRBV9 and TRBJ2-1, with 9 bases that match TRBD2. The sample taken for sequencing was PBMCs. For the CDR3, the DNA is TGTGCCAGCAGTCCGCGCTTAGCGGGAGAAAGGAATGAGCAGTTCTTC. Amino acid sequence: CASSPRLAGERNEQFF.